The T cell receptor (beta chain) described here comes from a study of OX40 agonist ivuxolimab in advanced cancers. Study in general: Ivuxolimab, an antibody acting as an agonist of OX40 (CD134), was used to treat patients. Of the patients, three showed partial responses, one with hepatocellular carcinoma and two with cutaneous melanoma.

About this clone itself: Its matching antigen is unknown.

Germline values: CDR1 SGHVS, CDR2 FQNEAQ. With 5 bases clipped from V and 10 bases from J, the junction kept 8 bases outside the gene matches. This CDR3 spans 14 amino acids. Study-level results: Relative to CD4+, CD8+ T cells held more expanded clones on average.

The table came from immunoSEQ multiplex PCR; TCRdb's copy has only in-frame clones and leaves some out. In the table there are under 95,000 clones, roughly nine tenths of which are singletons. Individuals having autoimmune disease history or systemic immunosuppression were not enrolled. This specimen was CD4+ or CD8+ T cells sorted from blood, taken in a trial of the OX40 agonist ivuxolimab. The rearrangement links TRBV7-8 to TRBJ1-6; 7 nucleotides match TRBD1. The source is an adult with an advanced solid tumor such as melanoma, head and neck, liver or kidney cancer. The CDR3 sequence is CASSRGQSSSPLHF. The CDR3 DNA sequence: TGTGCCAGCAGCAGGGGACAGTCTTCCTCACCCCTCCACTTT.